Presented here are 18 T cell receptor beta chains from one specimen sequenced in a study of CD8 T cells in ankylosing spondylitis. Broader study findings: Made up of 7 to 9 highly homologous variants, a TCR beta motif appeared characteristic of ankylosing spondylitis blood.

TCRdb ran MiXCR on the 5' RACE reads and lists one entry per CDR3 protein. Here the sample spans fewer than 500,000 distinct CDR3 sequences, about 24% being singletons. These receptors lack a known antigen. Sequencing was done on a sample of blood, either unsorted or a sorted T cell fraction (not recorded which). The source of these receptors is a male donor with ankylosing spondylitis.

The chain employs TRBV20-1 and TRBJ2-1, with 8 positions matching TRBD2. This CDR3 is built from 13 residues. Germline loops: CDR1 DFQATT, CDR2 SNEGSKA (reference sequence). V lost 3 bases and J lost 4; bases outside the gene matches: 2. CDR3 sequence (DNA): TGCAGTGCTAGGCGGGGGGCTTACAATGAGCAGTTCTTC. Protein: CSARRGAYNEQFF.

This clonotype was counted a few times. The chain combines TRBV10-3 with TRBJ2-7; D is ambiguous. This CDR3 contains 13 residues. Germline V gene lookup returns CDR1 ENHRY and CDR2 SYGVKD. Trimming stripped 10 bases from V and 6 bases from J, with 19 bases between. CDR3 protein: CATRGLADTEQYV. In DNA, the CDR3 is TGTGCCACCAGAGGTCTTGCCGACACCGAGCAGTACGTC.

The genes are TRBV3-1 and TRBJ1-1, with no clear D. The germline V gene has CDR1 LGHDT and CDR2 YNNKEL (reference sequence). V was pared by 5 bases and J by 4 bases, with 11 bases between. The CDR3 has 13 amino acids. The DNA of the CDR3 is TGTGCCAGCAGCGTCCCCCGGGGCACTGAAGCTTTCTTT. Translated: CASSVPRGTEAFF.

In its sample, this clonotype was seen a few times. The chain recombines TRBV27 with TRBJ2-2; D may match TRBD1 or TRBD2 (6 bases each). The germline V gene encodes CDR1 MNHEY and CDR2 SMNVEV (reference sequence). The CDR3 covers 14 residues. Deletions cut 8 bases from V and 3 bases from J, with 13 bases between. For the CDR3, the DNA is TGTGCCAGCTCCGCGGGACAACACACCGGGGAGCTGTTTTTT. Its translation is CASSAGQHTGELFF.

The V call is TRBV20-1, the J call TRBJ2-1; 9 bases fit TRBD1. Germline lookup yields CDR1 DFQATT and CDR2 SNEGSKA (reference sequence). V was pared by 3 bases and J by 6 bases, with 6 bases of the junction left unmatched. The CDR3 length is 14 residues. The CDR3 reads CSASWDREGNEQFF. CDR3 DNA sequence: TGCAGTGCTAGTTGGGACAGGGAGGGCAATGAGCAGTTCTTC.

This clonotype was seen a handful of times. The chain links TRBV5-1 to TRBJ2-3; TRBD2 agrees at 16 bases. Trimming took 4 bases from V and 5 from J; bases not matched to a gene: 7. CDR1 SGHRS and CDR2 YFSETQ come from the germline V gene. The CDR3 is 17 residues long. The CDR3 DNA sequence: TGCGCCAGCAGCCCGCCGGGACTAGCGGGAGGGGGAGATACGCAGTATTTT. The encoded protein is CASSPPGLAGGGDTQYF.

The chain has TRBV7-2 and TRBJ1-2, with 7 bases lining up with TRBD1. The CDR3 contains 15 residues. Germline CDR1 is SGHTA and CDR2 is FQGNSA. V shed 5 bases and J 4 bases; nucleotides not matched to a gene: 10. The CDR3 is CASSRSQGESYGYTF. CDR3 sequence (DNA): TGTGCCAGCAGCCGCTCCCAGGGGGAGTCCTATGGCTACACCTTC.

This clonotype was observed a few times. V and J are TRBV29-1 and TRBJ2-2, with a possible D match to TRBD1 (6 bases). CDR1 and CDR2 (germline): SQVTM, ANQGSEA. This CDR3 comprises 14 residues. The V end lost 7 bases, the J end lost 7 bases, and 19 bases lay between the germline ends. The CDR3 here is CSAKPGAAVGELFF. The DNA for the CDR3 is TGCAGCGCCAAGCCAGGGGCAGCCGTCGGGGAGCTGTTTTTT.

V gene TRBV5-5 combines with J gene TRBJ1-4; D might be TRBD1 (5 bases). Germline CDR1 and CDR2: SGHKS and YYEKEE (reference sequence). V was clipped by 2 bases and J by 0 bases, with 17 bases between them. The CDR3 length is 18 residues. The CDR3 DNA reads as TGTGCCAGCAGCTTAGGGGCCAGGGCGGTGGCAACTAATGAAAAACTGTTTTTT. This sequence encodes CASSLGARAVATNEKLFF.

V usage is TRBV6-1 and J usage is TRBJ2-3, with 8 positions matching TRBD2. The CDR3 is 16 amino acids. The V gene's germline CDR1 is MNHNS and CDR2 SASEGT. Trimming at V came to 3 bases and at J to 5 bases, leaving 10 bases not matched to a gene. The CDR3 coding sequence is TGTGCCAGCAGTGATGGGTACAGCGGGAGTGGAGATACGCAGTATTTT. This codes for CASSDGYSGSGDTQYF.

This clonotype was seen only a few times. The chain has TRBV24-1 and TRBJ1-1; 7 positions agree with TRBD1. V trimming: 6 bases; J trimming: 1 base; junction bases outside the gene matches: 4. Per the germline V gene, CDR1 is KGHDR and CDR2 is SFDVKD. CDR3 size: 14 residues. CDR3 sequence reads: CATSPGGANTEAFF. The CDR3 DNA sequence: TGTGCCACCAGTCCAGGGGGGGCGAACACTGAAGCTTTCTTT.

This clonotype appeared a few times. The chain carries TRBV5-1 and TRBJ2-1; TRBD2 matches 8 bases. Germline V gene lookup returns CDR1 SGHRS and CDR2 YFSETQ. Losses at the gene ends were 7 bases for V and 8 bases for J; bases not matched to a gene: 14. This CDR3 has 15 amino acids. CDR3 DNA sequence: TGCGCCAGCTCCTACGGAGGGACTAGGTTGGATGAGCAGTTCTTC. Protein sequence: CASSYGGTRLDEQFF.

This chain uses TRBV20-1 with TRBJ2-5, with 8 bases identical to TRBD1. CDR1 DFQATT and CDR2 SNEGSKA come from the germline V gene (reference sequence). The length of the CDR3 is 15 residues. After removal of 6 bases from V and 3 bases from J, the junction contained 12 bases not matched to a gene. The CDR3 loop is CSAMDRARTKETQYF. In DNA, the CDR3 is TGCAGTGCCATGGACAGGGCCAGGACTAAAGAGACCCAGTACTTC.

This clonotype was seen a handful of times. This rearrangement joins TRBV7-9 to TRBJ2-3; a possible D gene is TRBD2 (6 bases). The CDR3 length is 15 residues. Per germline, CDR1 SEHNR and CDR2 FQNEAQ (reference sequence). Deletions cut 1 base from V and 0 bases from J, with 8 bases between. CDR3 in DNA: TGTGCCAGCAGCTTAGTAGCGGTGAGCACAGATACGCAGTATTTT. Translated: CASSLVAVSTDTQYF.

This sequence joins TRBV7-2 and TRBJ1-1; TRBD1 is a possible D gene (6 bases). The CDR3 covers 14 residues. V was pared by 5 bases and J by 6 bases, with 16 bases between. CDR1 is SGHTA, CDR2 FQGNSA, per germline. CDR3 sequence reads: CASSPGTLVAEAFF. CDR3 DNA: TGTGCCAGCAGCCCGGGGACACTGGTCGCTGAAGCTTTCTTT.

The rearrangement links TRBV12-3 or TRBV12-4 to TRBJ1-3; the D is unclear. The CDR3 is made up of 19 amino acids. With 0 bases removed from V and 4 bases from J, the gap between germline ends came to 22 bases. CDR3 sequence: CASSLAYGTDLDLGNTIYF. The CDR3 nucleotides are TGTGCCAGCAGTTTAGCGTACGGCACGGACCTTGATCTCGGAAACACCATATATTTT.

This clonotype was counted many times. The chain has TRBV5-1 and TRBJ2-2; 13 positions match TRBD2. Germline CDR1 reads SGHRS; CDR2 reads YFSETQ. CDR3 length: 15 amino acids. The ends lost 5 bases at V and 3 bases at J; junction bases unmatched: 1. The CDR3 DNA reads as TGCGCCAGCAGTGGACTAGCGGGAGACACCGGGGAGCTGTTTTTT. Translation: CASSGLAGDTGELFF.

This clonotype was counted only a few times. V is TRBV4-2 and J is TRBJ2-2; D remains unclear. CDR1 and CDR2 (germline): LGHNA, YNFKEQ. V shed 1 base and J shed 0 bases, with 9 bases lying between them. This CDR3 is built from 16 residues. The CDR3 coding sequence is TGTGCCAGCAGCCAAGGGGTAGGGTCGAACACCGGGGAGCTGTTTTTT. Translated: CASSQGVGSNTGELFF.